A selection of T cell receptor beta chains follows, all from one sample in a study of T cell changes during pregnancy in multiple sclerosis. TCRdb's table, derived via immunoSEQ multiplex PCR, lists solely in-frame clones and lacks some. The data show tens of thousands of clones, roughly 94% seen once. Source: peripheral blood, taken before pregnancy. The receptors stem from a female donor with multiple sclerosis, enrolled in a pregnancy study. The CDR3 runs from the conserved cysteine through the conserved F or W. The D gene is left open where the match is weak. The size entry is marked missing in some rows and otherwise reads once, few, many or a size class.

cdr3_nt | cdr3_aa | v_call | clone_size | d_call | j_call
TGTGCCAGCAGTGAAGCGCTTCAACCACAACCCACCGAGACCCAGTACTTC | CASSEALQPQPTETQYF | TRBV6-1 | - | - | TRBJ2-5
TGTGCCAGTAGTGGGACAGGGGAGAGGGCCGGGGAGCTGTTTTTT | CASSGTGERAGELFF | TRBV19 | - | TRBD1 | TRBJ2-2
TGTGCCAGCAACCTTATACAGGGCTGGACTGAAGCTTTCTTT | CASNLIQGWTEAFF | TRBV7-9 | - | - | TRBJ1-1
TGTGCCTGGGAACAGGGGCCCGGAGTGCTAGTTTTC | CAWEQGPGVLVF | TRBV30 | - | TRBD1 | TRBJ2-7
TGTGCCAGCAGTAACAGGGGTTATCAGCCCCAGCATTTT | CASSNRGYQPQHF | TRBV6-5 | - | TRBD1 | TRBJ1-5
TGTGCCAGCAGTGAACGCGCGGGAGGAGGGGACAATGAGCAGTTCTTC | CASSERAGGGDNEQFF | TRBV2 | - | TRBD2 | TRBJ2-1
TGTGCCAGCTCACCCGACAGGGAATATGGCTACACCTTC | CASSPDREYGYTF | TRBV18 | - | TRBD1 | TRBJ1-2
TGTGCCAGCAGCATACGACAGGGGAGGATACACAATGAGCAGTTCTTC | CASSIRQGRIHNEQFF | TRBV6-6 | - | TRBD1 | TRBJ2-1
TGCGCCAGCAGCTTGGCCCGGACTAGCGATAGCACAGATACGCAGTATTTT | CASSLARTSDSTDTQYF | TRBV5-1 | - | TRBD2 | TRBJ2-3
TGTGCCAGCAGTTATACCCGGGACAGATCCTACGAGCAGTACTTC | CASSYTRDRSYEQYF | TRBV6-6 | - | TRBD1 | TRBJ2-7
TGTGCCAGCAGTTCCGGGGGGAGGGTGTTCAATGAGCAGTTCTTC | CASSSGGRVFNEQFF | TRBV28 | - | TRBD2 | TRBJ2-1
TGCGCCAGCAGCCAAGGGACTAGCGGGAGTATTGATGAGCAGTTCTTC | CASSQGTSGSIDEQFF | TRBV4-1 | once | TRBD2 | TRBJ2-1
TGCGCCAGCAGCCCTAGAGGGAGGAATGAGCAGTTCTTC | CASSPRGRNEQFF | TRBV4-3 | - | - | TRBJ2-1
TGCGCCAGCAGCATCGGACAGGGCTTTTGGGAGACCCAGTACTTC | CASSIGQGFWETQYF | TRBV5-1 | - | TRBD1 | TRBJ2-5
TGTGCCAGCAGCCAAGAATCAGCGGGAGCTTACAATGAGCAGTTCTTC | CASSQESAGAYNEQFF | TRBV14 | - | TRBD2 | TRBJ2-1
TGTGCCAGCAGCTTAATTCAGGAAGGTGAGCAGTTCTTC | CASSLIQEGEQFF | TRBV7-3 | - | - | TRBJ2-1
TGTGCCAGCAGCTCGGGACAGTACACTGAAGCTTTCTTT | CASSSGQYTEAFF | TRBV7-9 | - | TRBD1 | TRBJ1-1
TGTGCCAGCAGAATTCTAGACCGCTACGAGCAGTACTTC | CASRILDRYEQYF | TRBV6-1 | - | - | TRBJ2-7
TGTGCCAGCAAATCTGCTAGCGGGAGCTCCGAGCAGTACTTC | CASKSASGSSEQYF | TRBV28 | once | TRBD2 | TRBJ2-7
TGTGCCACCAGCAGAGAAGACAGGGTAGGTCAGCCCCAGCATTTT | CATSREDRVGQPQHF | TRBV15 | - | TRBD1 | TRBJ1-5
TGTGCCAGCAACAAGGGGGCGGGGAAACAAGAGACCCAGTACTTC | CASNKGAGKQETQYF | TRBV6-6 | once | - | TRBJ2-5
TGTGCCAGCAGCCGGGCGACTAGCGGGCTATACGAGCAGTACTTC | CASSRATSGLYEQYF | TRBV7-9 | - | TRBD2 | TRBJ2-7
TGTGCCAGCAGTGCTAAGAGCGGGAGTGGGAACATTCAGTACTTC | CASSAKSGSGNIQYF | TRBV2 | - | TRBD2 | TRBJ2-4
TGCGCCAGCAGCACAGGGGACAGCTATGGCTACACCTTC | CASSTGDSYGYTF | TRBV5-1 | - | TRBD1 | TRBJ1-2
TGTGCCAGCAGCTTAGGCCCACGGCGGGAGAAAAATTCCCACGAGCAGTACTTC | CASSLGPRREKNSHEQYF | TRBV13 | - | TRBD2 | TRBJ2-7
TGTGCCAGCAGGCCACAGGGAACTGAAGGGGGCTATGGCTACACCTTC | CASRPQGTEGGYGYTF | TRBV28 | - | - | TRBJ1-2
TGCGCCAGCAGTGAGACTAACGAGCAGTTCTTC | CASSETNEQFF | TRBV10-2 | - | - | TRBJ2-1
TGTGCCAGCAGTTCATCTCCGGGGGAGGGTAGTGAAAAACTGTTTTTT | CASSSSPGEGSEKLFF | TRBV28 | - | - | TRBJ1-4
TGTGCCAGCAGCGTAGGGGGACTGGCTGGGGCCAACGTCCTGACTTTC | CASSVGGLAGANVLTF | TRBV9 | - | - | TRBJ2-6
TGTGCCAGCAGCAGGGGGCTCTACACTGAAGCTTTCTTT | CASSRGLYTEAFF | TRBV27 | once | TRBD1 | TRBJ1-1
TGTGCCAGTAGTATGTCGGGACTAGCGGGAGTTTTTGGCACAGATACGCAGTATTTT | CASSMSGLAGVFGTDTQYF | TRBV19 | - | TRBD2 | TRBJ2-3
TGTGCCAGCAGCTTTCGGGGCGGAGGGGATGAAAAACTGTTTTTT | CASSFRGGGDEKLFF | TRBV11-2 | - | - | TRBJ1-4
TGTGCCAGCTCACCTTCGCGGGGGCTGACCTACGAGCAGTACTTC | CASSPSRGLTYEQYF | TRBV18 | - | - | TRBJ2-7
TGTGCCACCTGCGTGGGAGGGAGTTCCTACGAGCAGTACTTC | CATCVGGSSYEQYF | TRBV28 | - | TRBD2 | TRBJ2-7
TGTGCCAGCAGTTTATCGGCAAGTTCGGGGTACACCATATATTTT | CASSLSASSGYTIYF | TRBV27 | - | - | TRBJ1-3
TGTGCCAGCGGGGTACAGGGGGCAGGCACTGAAGCTTTCTTT | CASGVQGAGTEAFF | TRBV19 | - | TRBD1 | TRBJ1-1
TGTGCCAGCATACGACAGGGGGACACTGAAGCTTTCTTT | CASIRQGDTEAFF | TRBV28 | - | TRBD1 | TRBJ1-1
TGCGCCAGCAGCCACCTACTAGCGGGAGGTGGGGATACGCAGTATTTT | CASSHLLAGGGDTQYF | TRBV4-3 | - | TRBD2 | TRBJ2-3
TGTGCCAGTAGTATACAGGGTACATACACCGGGGAGCTGTTTTTT | CASSIQGTYTGELFF | TRBV19 | - | - | TRBJ2-2
TGTGCCAGCAGCCCCAGGGGGCCCGGAATTTACAATGAGCAGTTCTTC | CASSPRGPGIYNEQFF | TRBV6-4 | - | TRBD1 | TRBJ2-1
TGTGCCAGCAGCGCAACCCTACTAGCGGGAGGTTCCAATGAGCAGTTCTTC | CASSATLLAGGSNEQFF | TRBV7-8 | - | TRBD2 | TRBJ2-1
TGTGCTAGCAGCTTAGCTCCCGGGGGGGGCTACAATGAGCAGTTCTTC | CASSLAPGGGYNEQFF | TRBV7-7 | - | TRBD2 | TRBJ2-1
TGTGCCAGCAGCCTGGGACTAGGAGGGGTCGAGCAGTACTTC | CASSLGLGGVEQYF | TRBV11-2 | - | TRBD2 | TRBJ2-7
TGTGCCAGCAGCCGAGGCGGGCTGACCTACGAGCAGTACTTC | CASSRGGLTYEQYF | TRBV14 | - | - | TRBJ2-7
TGTGCCAGCACCCCTGGGGGGGGTCCCTACGAGCAGTACTTC | CASTPGGGPYEQYF | TRBV7-2 | - | TRBD2 | TRBJ2-7